The T cell receptor beta chain described here comes from a study of cytomegalovirus exposure and HLA in healthy donors (dated by TCRdb to between 2016 and 2019). In terms of the full investigation: An earlier analysis of around 600 of the donors reported 250 to 300 Gb of sequence data and roughly 110 million unique TCR beta sequences from approximately 180 million T cells. Around 300 gigabases of sequencing data and approximately 84 million unique TCR sequences were included in an early release covering 550 to 650 HLA-typed donors. The genetic ancestry cluster associated with self-reported Caucasian donors included over 80% of the roughly 390 genotyped donors. The study aimed to test whether cataloging public T cell receptors could reveal signatures of past pathogen exposure. The T cell repertoires of roughly 660 subjects were profiled by immunosequencing and related to cytomegalovirus serostatus. Besides the first cohort of 500 to 700 subjects, a separate validation cohort made up of 120 or so different subjects was used. To predict cytomegalovirus infection status, the study brought together high-throughput TCR immunosequencing, statistical association of individual TCRs with disease status, and machine learning. A later analysis re-analyzed previously published TCR beta repertoires from 500 to 700 donors and added high-resolution HLA genotyping to study TCR occurrence patterns. Rather than using new phenotypic data, the later analysis identified candidate immune exposures from TCR beta sequences and from how often those sequences occurred across donors. To decide whether each TCR beta V gene segment behaved as functional or pseudogenic, an earlier analysis of fewer than 750 of the donors relied on high-throughput TCR beta sequencing. Donor age, sex, ethnicity and CMV serostatus were compiled together with the repertoire data. A later genetic analysis took genome-wide SNP genotypes for 398 of the 666 donors and used that subset as a discovery cohort. Every repertoire in the discovery cohort had been generated on one and the same sequencing platform. HLA typing covered class I and class II loci at four-digit resolution. Typing coverage varied by locus: roughly 629-630 donors for A, B, C, DRB1 and DQB1; roughly 560 for DQA1; about 570 for DPA1; approximately 470 for DPB1. Several DR-DQ haplotypes were handled as single units for association and clustering because linkage in the cohort was strong. Among about 400 genotyped donors of the cohort, an average of around 250,000 unique TCR beta nucleotide sequences was sequenced per donor, of which roughly 18% were non-productive.

In total, roughly 670 healthy bone marrow donors made up the cohort. At the time of sampling, every cohort member was nominally healthy, though immune exposures that went unrecorded were likely present. The donor was CMV seronegative and was included in the group of around 320 seronegative cohort members. A peripheral blood sample was collected from each donor, and TCR beta sequencing was performed on peripheral blood mononuclear cells. The Qiagen DNeasy Blood Extraction Kit was used to extract genomic DNA from the blood cell samples. A remark on this clone: It lacks a known antigen. Base qualities are missing; no much larger clone stands one base away.

Overall study outcomes, separate from this receptor: In vitro tests confirmed that a few of the cytomegalovirus-associated TCR beta chains recognize cytomegalovirus antigens. When HLA alleles, especially DR and DQ, strongly co-occurred, attributing TCR associations to individual alleles was difficult. It was suggested by the authors that the approach could potentially be generalized to other disease states and immunological phenotypes. Because HLA typing was missing for some donors at each locus, association tests included only the typed subset. In a later genetic analysis, a missense DCLRE1C variant was associated with V-gene and J-gene trimming of TCR beta chains, and the association was replicated in an independent cohort. According to a later analysis, TCR association rates differed among HLA loci, with DRB1 alleles showing the most associated TCRs and HLA-C alleles showing the fewest. The presence/absence analyses assumed that sequencing depth was roughly uniform across donors, and that assumption may not be true. A later analysis found that HLA-associated TCR beta chains were more clonally expanded and had lower generation probabilities than equally common non-associated chains. An earlier analysis of approximately 500 of the donors showed that most TCR beta V segments appeared in productive rearrangements either about 87% or about 30% of the time, which broadly matched IMGT annotations. A further reported finding was that TCR beta sequences accurately predicted the HLA-A and HLA-B alleles for most subjects in the first cohort. Because counts were too low, about 18 rarely observed V segments, including chromosome 9 orphons, were excluded from the earlier analysis of about 500 of the donors. This cohort had only TCR beta chains sequenced, and the lack of alpha or paired-chain data limited which features could be detected. Some IMGT-functional V segments, including TRBV6-2 and TRBV6-3, could not be distinguished by the 87-base-pair reads and were therefore excluded. A later genetic analysis reported fewer N-insertions in productive TCRs among donors in an Asian-associated ancestry cluster than the roughly 670-donor mean. Immune exposure information for the cohort was limited to CMV serostatus. While some public TCRs were present in many individuals, most TCR sequences turned up only very rarely across donors. Correlated functional status among segregating V segments might reflect linkage disequilibrium, but an unknown experimental factor could not be ruled out. A later analysis found that most CMV-associated TCR beta chains appeared HLA-restricted, with HLA associations seemingly driven largely by CMV exposure. A cluster of highly shared sequence variants was judged likely to represent a technical artifact of the sequencing pipeline. In a later analysis, about 16,000 TCR beta sequences were associated with specific HLA alleles at a false discovery rate of 0.05. The study listed 170 or so TCR beta chains as associated with cytomegalovirus. In both the original and validation cohorts, the classifier was reported to diagnose cytomegalovirus status with high specificity and sensitivity. A later analysis reported that several top co-occurrence clusters appeared linked to parvovirus B19, influenza, CMV and Epstein-Barr virus.

The library was made by the immunoSEQ multiplex PCR assay. A mixture of 60 forward primers for TCR Vbeta segments and 13 reverse primers for TCR Jbeta segments was used in the multiplex PCR. A multiplex PCR assay on genomic DNA amplified the CDR3 region of rearranged TCR beta genes. The Illumina HiSeq System was used to sequence the amplified TCR beta libraries as 87-base-pair reads. For the original study's pipeline: A later analysis counted tens of millions of unique TCR beta chains across the 666 repertoires, and 10 million to 11 million of these chains were shared by at least two donors. A nearest-neighbor algorithm error-corrected the raw reads and collapsed the reads into unique sequences, merging closely related sequences to remove PCR and sequencing errors. To assign V, D and J gene segments, CDR3 sequences were aligned to IMGT reference sequences. For a sequence to be retained, at least a six-nucleotide match to both a V gene segment and a J gene segment was required. A rearrangement counted as productive if the CDR3 had no stop codons and remained in frame with V and J, and every other rearrangement counted as non-productive. CDR3 was defined according to IMGT convention as the region running from the second conserved V-encoded cysteine to the conserved J-encoded phenylalanine. In an earlier analysis of approximately 590 of the donors, sequences lacking an unambiguous match to a single V gene segment were excluded. An earlier analysis of 550 to 650 of the donors classified V segments as functional when productive rearrangements were above 56.7% and as segregating when the standard deviation between donors was above 5%. A statistical classification framework was built for diagnosing cytomegalovirus status from the catalog of TCR beta chain sequences. A later analysis assigned V and J genes by comparing TCR nucleotide sequences with IMGT/GENE-DB human TR gene sequences. The TCRdist pipeline was used in a later analysis to assign CDR3 sequences and most-parsimonious VDJ recombination scenarios. In a later analysis, each TCR beta chain was defined by its CDR3 amino acid sequence together with its V-gene family, and reads lacking a unique V-gene family were excluded. In a later analysis, 450 to 600 highly shared, low-generation-probability nucleotide sequences were removed to address suspected cross-contamination and a sequencing artifact. A later analysis calculated a clonal expansion index for each public chain from normalized within-repertoire ranks of inferred template counts. A later analysis computed generation probabilities with a VDJ recombination model fitted to out-of-frame rearrangements, and checked the results against IGoR. In a later analysis, hypergeometric tests were used to score TCR-TCR, TCR-HLA and TCR-CMV co-occurrence, with a repertoire-size bias correction applied to TCR pairs. In a later analysis, false discovery rates were estimated by permuting HLA or CMV assignments 20 times. In a later analysis, co-occurring TCRs were grouped using DBSCAN, with TCRdist sequence similarity added in when clustering inside HLA-allele-positive subsets. Repertoires with fewer than 30,000 or more than 120,000 public chains were left out of co-occurrence clustering, as were four to six repertoires with anomalous nucleotide sharing. This immuneACCESS table, as held by TCRdb, lists in-frame sequences with V and J called but not all clones. Of the missing ones, under half trace to an unresolved V gene in checked studies; the others have no known cause. That table is the source of V, J and clone size, and D and trimming were worked out from the DNA. This sample lists around 68,000 clones; 85% to 90% were detected once. Of the sample, roughly a tenth falls within the top ten clones.

From the cysteine through the phenylalanine, the CDR3 covers 18 amino acids. Here the CDR3 DNA is all that survives: 54 bases in frame from base 1. V is cut back by 3 bases and J by 1 base, with 12 bases in the junction unmatched. CDR1 and CDR2 were assigned from the germline V gene (reference sequence) as MNHEY and SMNVEV. The sequence was obtained from a female donor in good health and CMV-seronegative. The chain is assembled from TRBV27 and TRBJ2-1; 7 central nucleotides agree with TRBD2. Sequencing was done on a sample of PBMCs. The CDR3 protein sequence reads: CASSLGGGWERSYNEQFF. The nucleotide sequence reads as follows: TGTGCCAGCAGTTTGGGGGGAGGGTGGGAGCGATCCTACAATGAGCAGTTCTTC.